Following are 18 T cell receptor beta chains from one sample sequenced in a study of beta chain features in type 1 diabetes. TCRB transcripts that were expressed got sequenced, as all of the isolated RNA had been reverse transcribed. Clones were sequenced by immunoSEQ multiplex PCR, and TCRdb holds only the in-frame ones, with some missing. The sample has about 230,000 clones; around 9.6% are singletons. The sequenced sample was naive CD4+ T cells from blood. The receptor source for this set is a woman under 30 in good health.

CDR3: CASSSGQSQETQYF. The CDR3 DNA sequence: TGTGCCAGCAGTTCGGGACAGTCCCAAGAGACCCAGTACTTC. The genes are TRBV28 and TRBJ2-5, with 7 bases fitting TRBD1. Germline lookup yields CDR1 MDHEN and CDR2 SYDVKM. The V gene end was trimmed by 4 bases and the J gene end by 1 base; junction bases not matched to a gene: 3. CDR3 length: 14 residues.

The chain couples TRBV18 to TRBJ1-5; 7 bases are shared with TRBD1. CDR1 and CDR2 from the germline V gene are KGHSH and LQKENI. V shed 6 bases, J shed 3 bases, and the junction held 11 bases outside the gene matches. The CDR3 extends over 16 amino acids. The CDR3 bases are TGTGCCAGCTCCCCCAACCGGGACAGCTTCAATCAGCCCCAGCATTTT. It is translated as CASSPNRDSFNQPQHF. Variable domain in full (rest from reference TRBV18 and TRBJ1-5): NAGVMQNPRHLVRRRGQEARLRCSPMKGHSHVYWYRQLPEEGLKFMVYLQKENIIDESGMPKERFSAEFPKEGPSILRIQQVVRGDSAAYFCASSPNRDSFNQPQHFGDGTRLSIL.

V is TRBV29-1 and J is TRBJ1-1; 7 positions agree with TRBD1. This CDR3 contains 14 residues. Trimming cost V 6 bases and J 0 bases; bases outside gene matches: 7. CDR1 and CDR2 from the germline V gene are SQVTM and ANQGSEA. CDR3 protein: CSVGVTGLNTEAFF. The CDR3, as DNA: TGCAGCGTGGGGGTGACAGGGCTGAACACTGAAGCTTTCTTT.

The sample holds a few counts of this clone. The V and J genes are TRBV5-1 and TRBJ2-1, with 13 bases identical to TRBD2. This CDR3 contains 17 residues. With V trimmed by 3 bases and J by 0 bases, 3 bases remained unmatched. The germline gives CDR1 SGHRS, CDR2 YFSETQ. The CDR3, as DNA: TGCGCCAGCAGCTCAGGACTAGCGGGGGCCTCCTACAATGAGCAGTTCTTC. Its translation is CASSSGLAGASYNEQFF.

This chain joins TRBV5-1 and TRBJ2-3; 14 bases map to TRBD2. The CDR3 covers 17 residues. The J segment lost 7 bases and the V segment lost 3 bases, leaving 10 bases of the junction unmatched. Germline CDR1 reads SGHRS; CDR2 reads YFSETQ. The CDR3 DNA reads as TGCGCCAGCAGCTATTCCGGGACTAGCGGGAGCGTGAATACGCAGTATTTT. It encodes CASSYSGTSGSVNTQYF. Combining the CDR3 with reference TRBV5-1 and TRBJ2-3 gives the whole variable domain KAGVTQTPRYLIKTRGQQVTLSCSPISGHRSVSWYQQTPGQGLQFLFEYFSETQRNKGNFPGRFSGRQFSNSRSEMNVSTLELGDSALYLCASSYSGTSGSVNTQYFGPGTRLTVL.

The chain joins TRBV4-1 to TRBJ1-4; a possible D gene is TRBD1 (5 bases). The germline CDR1 and CDR2 sequences are MGHRA and YSYEKL. This CDR3 region has 14 residues. Trimming took 3 bases from V and 5 from J, leaving 10 bases between them. The DNA of the CDR3 is TGCGCCAGCAGCCACGGCGGGGGGAATGAAAAACTGTTTTTT. Encoded protein: CASSHGGGNEKLFF.

This sequence joins TRBV18 and TRBJ2-7; D remains ambiguous. The ends were cut back, 2 bases at V and 3 bases at J, with 5 bases in the middle. Germline CDR1 and CDR2: KGHSH and LQKENI. The length of the CDR3 is 12 residues. The DNA for the CDR3 is TGTGCCAGCTCACCAACTGACTACGAGCAGTACTTC. Translation gives CASSPTDYEQYF.

The rearrangement uses TRBV13 and TRBJ2-1; TRBD2 aligns across 9 bases. Germline assignment: CDR1 PRHDT and CDR2 FYEKMQ (reference sequence). The length of the CDR3 is 14 residues. Trimming at V came to 3 bases and at J to 9 bases, leaving 6 bases not matched to a gene. CDR3 sequence: CASSFRGRDVEQFF. The CDR3 region has the DNA TGTGCCAGCAGCTTCCGCGGGAGGGACGTTGAGCAGTTCTTC.

CDR3 nucleotides: TGTGCCAGCAGCCAAGGTGGTAGTGGTCCCTATGGCTACACCTTC. Its translation is CASSQGGSGPYGYTF. The V gene is TRBV4-2, the J gene TRBJ1-2; D is unresolved. The CDR3 is made up of 15 amino acids. Trimming took off 1 base at V and 4 bases at J, with 13 bases between the two ends. The germline gives CDR1 LGHNA, CDR2 YNFKEQ.

The J gene is TRBJ1-2, the V gene TRBV6-6; a possible D gene is TRBD1 (6 bases). Germline CDR1 reads MNHNY; CDR2 reads SVGAGI (reference sequence). The CDR3 totals 12 residues. Deletions cut 7 bases from V and 8 bases from J, with 14 bases between. The CDR3 sequence: CASIERGGGYTF. In nucleotides, the CDR3 is TGTGCCAGCATCGAGAGGGGGGGAGGCTACACCTTC.

As for this clone: Other nucleotide sequences in the sample specify the same CDR3. This rearrangement joins TRBV2 to TRBJ1-2; 8 bases line up with TRBD1. CDR3 length: 13 residues. V shed 6 bases, J shed 2 bases, and the junction held 2 bases outside the gene matches. The germline V gene has CDR1 SNHLY and CDR2 FYNNEI. Here the CDR3 DNA reads TGTGCCAGCAGCCGACAGGGGAACTATGGCTACACCTTC. It translates to CASSRQGNYGYTF.

The chain carries TRBV7-2 and TRBJ2-7, with TRBD1 matching 9 bases. This CDR3 comprises 14 residues. Trimming took 5 bases from V and 5 from J; bases not matched to a gene: 7. CDR1 and CDR2 from the germline V gene are SGHTA and FQGNSA. CDR3 loop: CASSPRDREDEQYF. The CDR3 bases are TGTGCCAGCAGCCCCCGGGACAGGGAAGACGAGCAGTACTTC.

The V call is TRBV5-1, the J call TRBJ2-6; D unresolved. Per the germline V gene, CDR1 is SGHRS and CDR2 is YFSETQ. The V and J ends lost 3 bases and 3 bases respectively, with 7 bases between them. The CDR3 consists of 14 residues. CDR3 sequence (DNA): TGCGCCAGCAGCTCGGGTGGTGGGGCCAACGTCCTGACTTTC. Amino acids: CASSSGGGANVLTF. The whole variable domain, filled in from reference TRBV5-1 and TRBJ2-6, reads KAGVTQTPRYLIKTRGQQVTLSCSPISGHRSVSWYQQTPGQGLQFLFEYFSETQRNKGNFPGRFSGRQFSNSRSEMNVSTLELGDSALYLCASSSGGGANVLTFGAGSRLTVL.

The genes are TRBV5-1 and TRBJ2-2; TRBD2 matches 11 bases. Trimming cost V 4 bases and J 2 bases; bases outside gene matches: 4. The CDR3 spans 16 residues. Per germline, CDR1 SGHRS and CDR2 YFSETQ. The CDR3 DNA sequence: TGCGCCAGCAGCCCGGGGACTAGCGGAAACACCGGGGAGCTGTTTTTT. It yields the protein CASSPGTSGNTGELFF.

The chain couples TRBV4-2 to TRBJ1-1; 8 bases fit TRBD1. CDR1 is LGHNA, CDR2 YNFKEQ, per germline. The CDR3 length is 15 residues. With V trimmed by 1 base and J by 1 base, 2 bases remained unmatched. In nucleotides, the CDR3 is TGTGCCAGCAGCCAAGGGGACAGGCCGAACACTGAAGCTTTCTTT. Its translation: CASSQGDRPNTEAFF.

The chain carries TRBV19 and TRBJ2-2; tentatively, D is TRBD1 (6 bases). The CDR3 spans 17 residues. The germline V gene encodes CDR1 LNHDA and CDR2 SQIVND (reference sequence). V lost 4 bases and J lost 3, with 18 bases in between. The CDR3 DNA sequence: TGTGCCAGTAGTACCAGACAGGTCTCCGGGGACACCGGGGAGCTGTTTTTT. This codes for CASSTRQVSGDTGELFF.

The chain links TRBV6-1 to TRBJ2-5; 8 bases fit TRBD2. The junction had 9 bases not matched to a gene; V was cut back by 7 bases and J by 5 bases. Germline V gene lookup returns CDR1 MNHNS and CDR2 SASEGT. The CDR3 is 14 residues long. The CDR3 sequence is CASTREGSWETQYF. CDR3 DNA: TGTGCCAGCACACGGGAGGGTTCATGGGAGACCCAGTACTTC.

V and J are TRBV5-1 and TRBJ2-2, with a tentative D call TRBD1 (6 bases). The V gene's germline CDR1 is SGHRS and CDR2 YFSETQ. The CDR3 is 16 amino acids. Trimming took off 2 bases at V and 2 bases at J, with 13 bases between the two ends. The CDR3 loop reads CASSFQGPPNTGELFF. The CDR3 DNA reads TGCGCCAGCAGCTTTCAGGGGCCGCCAAACACCGGGGAGCTGTTTTTT.